A selection of T cell receptor beta chains follows, all from one sample in a study of CD8 T cells in ankylosing spondylitis. One entry per CDR3 protein results from TCRdb running MiXCR on the 5' RACE reads. The sample has some 330,000 distinct CDR3 sequences; approximately 8% are singletons. Sequenced: blood, either unsorted or a sorted T cell fraction (not recorded which). These receptors all come from a male donor with ankylosing spondylitis. Both conserved end residues are part of each CDR3. A D gene is named only where the DNA matches it firmly. Not all rows give a size; the values are once, few, many and, for expanded clones, a class.

J: TRBJ1-6; size: many; D: -; V: TRBV14; DNA: TGTGCCAGCAGCCAGGTTTGGGGGCGCGGTTCACCCCTCCACTTT; CDR3: CASSQVWGRGSPLHF
J: TRBJ2-1; size: few; D: TRBD2; V: TRBV19; DNA: TGTGCCAGTAGTATAGAAGGCGGGAGTCCCTACAATGAGCAGTTCTTC; CDR3: CASSIEGGSPYNEQFF
J: TRBJ1-2; size: few; D: -; V: TRBV7-9; DNA: TGTGCCAGCAGCTTAGATGGGGGCTGGTTTGGCTACACCTTC; CDR3: CASSLDGGWFGYTF
J: TRBJ2-3; size: -; D: TRBD2; V: TRBV7-2; DNA: TGTGCCAGCAGCTTATTTCCCGGGACTAGCGGAGATACGCAGTATTTT; CDR3: CASSLFPGTSGDTQYF
J: TRBJ2-3; size: few; D: TRBD2; V: TRBV5-1; DNA: TGCGCCAGCGTACCTAGCGGGAGATTTCTCGATACGCAGTATTTT; CDR3: CASVPSGRFLDTQYF
J: TRBJ2-3; size: -; D: TRBD2; V: TRBV5-1; DNA: TGCGCCAGCAGCTCGCGGGAGGCCCCTATCACAGATACGCAGTATTTT; CDR3: CASSSREAPITDTQYF
J: TRBJ2-1; size: many; D: -; V: TRBV29-1; DNA: TGCAGCGTTGAAGAGGCTAGTGAGGGCTACAATGAGCAGTTCTTC; CDR3: CSVEEASEGYNEQFF
J: TRBJ2-2; size: -; D: -; V: TRBV28; DNA: TGTGCCAGCAGTTTTCGTCCCGGGGAGCTGTTTTTT; CDR3: CASSFRPGELFF
J: TRBJ1-1; size: few; D: -; V: TRBV4-2; DNA: TGTGCCAGCAGCTCCTACAGGGAGACGAGGAAAACTGAAGCTTTCTTT; CDR3: CASSSYRETRKTEAFF
J: TRBJ2-5; size: -; D: -; V: TRBV27; DNA: TGTGCCAGCAGTTTGGGGACGGCGGGCAAAGAGACCCAGTACTTC; CDR3: CASSLGTAGKETQYF
J: TRBJ2-1; size: few; D: TRBD2; V: TRBV10-2; DNA: TGCGCCACAGCCGGGACTAGCGGGTACAATGAGCAGTTCTTC; CDR3: CATAGTSGYNEQFF
J: TRBJ2-7; size: -; D: TRBD1; V: TRBV12-3/TRBV12-4; DNA: TGTGCCAGCAGTTTTTACCCGGGACAGGGCAGGGAGCAGTACTTC; CDR3: CASSFYPGQGREQYF
J: TRBJ2-3; size: -; D: TRBD2; V: TRBV6-2/TRBV6-3; DNA: TGTGCCAGCAGACTAAGGACTAGCCCTCTCAGCACAGATACGCAGTATTTT; CDR3: CASRLRTSPLSTDTQYF
J: TRBJ2-4; size: -; D: -; V: TRBV7-2; DNA: TGTGCCAGCAGCCTGACTTGGGGTGGAAACATTCAGTACTTC; CDR3: CASSLTWGGNIQYF
J: TRBJ2-7; size: many; D: TRBD2; V: TRBV5-1; DNA: TGCGCCAGCAGCAGGTTGGGTCCGATAGCGGGAGCCTCCGAGCAGTACTTC; CDR3: CASSRLGPIAGASEQYF
J: TRBJ1-6; size: few; D: -; V: TRBV6-1; DNA: TGTGCCAGCTCACGGGCTAGCAATTCACCCCTCCACTTT; CDR3: CASSRASNSPLHF
J: TRBJ2-2; size: -; D: TRBD2; V: TRBV7-9; DNA: TGTGCCAGCAGCTCCTCGAAACTAGCGCGAAACACCGGGGAGCTGTTTTTT; CDR3: CASSSSKLARNTGELFF
J: TRBJ2-4; size: -; D: -; V: TRBV4-3; DNA: TGCGCCAGCAGCCAAGATCGTAGGAGAATAGGACTAGCCAAAAACATTCAGTACTTC; CDR3: CASSQDRRRIGLAKNIQYF
J: TRBJ1-4; size: few; D: TRBD1; V: TRBV28; DNA: TGTGCCAGCAGTTCTGGACAGGACGGGAATGAAAAACTGTTTTTT; CDR3: CASSSGQDGNEKLFF
J: TRBJ2-3; size: few; D: TRBD2; V: TRBV30; DNA: TGTGCCACCTCACAGCGGGAGGGCACAGATACGCAGTATTTT; CDR3: CATSQREGTDTQYF
J: TRBJ2-1; size: -; D: TRBD2; V: TRBV20-1; DNA: TGCAGTGCTAGGGGATACAGAGCGGGAGCCTCCTACAATGAGCAGTTCTTC; CDR3: CSARGYRAGASYNEQFF
J: TRBJ1-1; size: many; D: -; V: TRBV28; DNA: TGTGCCAGCAGTTCAGACAGAAAAAGGGAAACTGAAGCTTTCTTT; CDR3: CASSSDRKRETEAFF
J: TRBJ1-2; size: few; D: TRBD1; V: TRBV19; DNA: TGTGCCAGTAGTAGACAGGGGGTGTTCTATGGCTACACCTTC; CDR3: CASSRQGVFYGYTF
J: TRBJ2-7; size: many; D: -; V: TRBV2; DNA: TGTGCCAGCAGCAGTACGGTCTACGAGCAGTACTTC; CDR3: CASSSTVYEQYF
J: TRBJ2-7; size: many; D: -; V: TRBV24-1; DNA: TGTGCCACCCAGGGCCGGGACACCTACGAGCAGTACTTC; CDR3: CATQGRDTYEQYF
J: TRBJ2-5; size: -; D: -; V: TRBV4-1; DNA: TGCGCCAGCAGCCAAGAGGTGACGCAAGAGACCCAGTACTTC; CDR3: CASSQEVTQETQYF
J: TRBJ2-1; size: few; D: -; V: TRBV4-3; DNA: TGCGCCAGCAGCCAGACAGACAGGCCACCACTCTCCTACAATGAGCAGTTCTTC; CDR3: CASSQTDRPPLSYNEQFF
J: TRBJ2-2; size: -; D: -; V: TRBV5-1; DNA: TGCGCCAGCAGCTGGACATCTCTTCCGAACACCGGGGAGCTGTTTTTT; CDR3: CASSWTSLPNTGELFF
J: TRBJ2-1; size: few; D: -; V: TRBV5-1; DNA: TGCGCCAGCAGCGTTACGGAGCCGAGCTCCTACAATGAGCAGTTCTTC; CDR3: CASSVTEPSSYNEQFF
J: TRBJ1-4; size: many; D: -; V: TRBV5-1; DNA: TGCGCCAGCAGCTGGGTAAACAGGGACGAAGAAAAACTGTTTTTT; CDR3: CASSWVNRDEEKLFF
J: TRBJ2-7; size: few; D: -; V: TRBV20-1; DNA: TGCAGTGCTATCCAAACCGCTCGCCATCTGTTTAGTGACTACGAGCAGTACTTC; CDR3: CSAIQTARHLFSDYEQYF
J: TRBJ1-4; size: many; D: -; V: TRBV7-2; DNA: TGTGCCAGCAGCTTAGGGGGCGGCACTAATGAAAAACTGTTTTTT; CDR3: CASSLGGGTNEKLFF
J: TRBJ2-1; size: few; D: -; V: TRBV6-5; DNA: TGTGCCAGCAGTTACTCGACGGCCCGAGGCAATGAGCAGTTCTTC; CDR3: CASSYSTARGNEQFF
J: TRBJ2-3; size: few; D: TRBD2; V: TRBV7-3; DNA: TGTGCCAGCAGCGCGGGACTAGCGGGAACAGATACGCAGTATTTT; CDR3: CASSAGLAGTDTQYF
J: TRBJ2-6; size: few; D: TRBD1; V: TRBV30; DNA: TGTGCCTGGGGCTCCCGGGACAGATTTTTCTCTGGGGCCAACGTCCTGACTTTC; CDR3: CAWGSRDRFFSGANVLTF
J: TRBJ2-7; size: few; D: TRBD1; V: TRBV5-1; DNA: TGCGCCAGCAGCTTGGGGACAGGGGCCCACGAGCAGTACTTC; CDR3: CASSLGTGAHEQYF
J: TRBJ2-3; size: few; D: TRBD2; V: TRBV20-1; DNA: TGCAGTGCTACCAAGACGGGACTAGGGACCACAGATACGCAGTATTTT; CDR3: CSATKTGLGTTDTQYF
J: TRBJ1-5; size: many; D: -; V: TRBV4-2; DNA: TGTGCCAGCAGCCAAGTTCAGAGTAGCAATCAGCCCCAGCATTTT; CDR3: CASSQVQSSNQPQHF
J: TRBJ2-3; size: many; D: -; V: TRBV7-9; DNA: TGTGCCAGCAGTTTTCGGGCCATGTGGGGGCTTACAGATACGCAGTATTTT; CDR3: CASSFRAMWGLTDTQYF
J: TRBJ1-2; size: many; D: TRBD1; V: TRBV20-1; DNA: TGCAGTGCTAGAGCGGGACAGGACTATGGCTACACCTTC; CDR3: CSARAGQDYGYTF
J: TRBJ1-5; size: few; D: -; V: TRBV27; DNA: TGTGCCAGCAGTTTACGGGGCGGAGATAGCAATCAGCCCCAGCATTTT; CDR3: CASSLRGGDSNQPQHF
J: TRBJ2-5; size: few; D: -; V: TRBV3-1; DNA: TGTGCCAGCAGCCAAGATCGGTCGACCCAGTACTTC; CDR3: CASSQDRSTQYF